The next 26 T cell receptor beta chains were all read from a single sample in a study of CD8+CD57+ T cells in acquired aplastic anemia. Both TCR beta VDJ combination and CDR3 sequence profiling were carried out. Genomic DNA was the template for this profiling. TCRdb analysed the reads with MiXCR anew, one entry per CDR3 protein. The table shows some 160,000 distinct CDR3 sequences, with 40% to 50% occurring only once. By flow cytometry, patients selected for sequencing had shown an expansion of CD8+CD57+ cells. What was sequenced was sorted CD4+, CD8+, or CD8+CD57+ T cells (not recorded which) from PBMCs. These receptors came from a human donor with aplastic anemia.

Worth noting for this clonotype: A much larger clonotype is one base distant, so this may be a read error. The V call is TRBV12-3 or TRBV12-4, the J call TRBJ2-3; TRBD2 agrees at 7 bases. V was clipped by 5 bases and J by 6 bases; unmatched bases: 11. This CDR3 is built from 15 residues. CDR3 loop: CASSPSSGAEDTQYF. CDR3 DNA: TGTGCCAGCAGTCCATCTAGCGGAGCAGAGGATACGCAGTATTTT.

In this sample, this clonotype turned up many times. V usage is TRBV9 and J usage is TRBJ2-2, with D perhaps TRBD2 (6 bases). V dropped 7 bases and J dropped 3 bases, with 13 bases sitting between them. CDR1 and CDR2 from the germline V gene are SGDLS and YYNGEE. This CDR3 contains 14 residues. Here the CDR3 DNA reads TGTGCCAGCGGGACGGGAGTTGACACCGGGGAGCTGTTTTTT. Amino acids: CASGTGVDTGELFF.

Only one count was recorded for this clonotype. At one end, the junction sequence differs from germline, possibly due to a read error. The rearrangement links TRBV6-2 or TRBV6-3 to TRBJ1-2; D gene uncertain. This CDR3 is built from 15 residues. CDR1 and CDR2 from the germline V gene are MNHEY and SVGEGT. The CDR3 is CASSYSIPGNYGYSF. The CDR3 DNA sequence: TGTGCCAGCAGTTACTCGATTCCTGGGAACTATGGCTACTCCTTC.

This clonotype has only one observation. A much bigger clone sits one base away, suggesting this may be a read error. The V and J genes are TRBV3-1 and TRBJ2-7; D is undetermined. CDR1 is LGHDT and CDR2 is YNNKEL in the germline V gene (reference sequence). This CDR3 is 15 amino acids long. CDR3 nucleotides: TGTGCCTGCAGCCAAGTACGTAACTACGCCTACGAGCAGTACTTC. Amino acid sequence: CACSQVRNYAYEQYF.

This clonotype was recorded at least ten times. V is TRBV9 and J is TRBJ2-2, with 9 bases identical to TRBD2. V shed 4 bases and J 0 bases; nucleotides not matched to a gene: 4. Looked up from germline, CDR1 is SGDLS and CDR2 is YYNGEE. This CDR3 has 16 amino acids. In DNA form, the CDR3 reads TGTGCCAGCAGCCTCGGACTAGCGACGAACACCGGGGAGCTGTTTTTT. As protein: CASSLGLATNTGELFF. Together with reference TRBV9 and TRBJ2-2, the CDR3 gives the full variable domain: DSGVTQTPKHLITATGQRVTLRCSPRSGDLSVYWYQQSLDQGLQFLIQYYNGEERAKGNILERFSAQQFPDLHSELNLSSLELGDSALYFCASSLGLATNTGELFFGEGSRLTVL.

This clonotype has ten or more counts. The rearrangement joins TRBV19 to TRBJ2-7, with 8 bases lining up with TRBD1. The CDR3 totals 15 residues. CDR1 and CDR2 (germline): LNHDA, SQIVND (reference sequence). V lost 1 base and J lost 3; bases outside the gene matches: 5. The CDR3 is CASSIAQGQVYEQYF. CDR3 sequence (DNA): TGTGCCAGTAGTATAGCCCAGGGACAGGTCTACGAGCAGTACTTC.

CDR3 nucleotides: TGCAGTGCCAAGAGTGAGGGGACGGTAAATTCACCCCTCCACTTT. It specifies CSAKSEGTVNSPLHF. The rearrangement links TRBV20-1 to TRBJ1-6; a weak D match, TRBD1 (5 bases). Trimming pared 6 bases from V and 7 bases from J, leaving 19 bases between. From germline, CDR1 is DFQATT and CDR2 SNEGSKA (reference sequence). The CDR3 runs to 15 residues.

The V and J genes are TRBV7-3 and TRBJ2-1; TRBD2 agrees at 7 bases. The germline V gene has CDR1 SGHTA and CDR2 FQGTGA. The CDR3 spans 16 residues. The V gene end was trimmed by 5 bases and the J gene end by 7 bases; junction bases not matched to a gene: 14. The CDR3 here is CASSLHSLGGQNEQFF. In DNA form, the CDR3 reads TGTGCCAGCAGCCTACACAGTTTGGGAGGGCAGAATGAGCAGTTCTTC. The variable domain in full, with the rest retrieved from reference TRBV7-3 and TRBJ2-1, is GAGVSQTPSNKVTEKGKYVELRCDPISGHTALYWYRQSLGQGPEFLIYFQGTGAADDSGLPNDRFFAVRPEGSVSTLKIQRTERGDSAVYLCASSLHSLGGQNEQFFGPGTRLTVL.

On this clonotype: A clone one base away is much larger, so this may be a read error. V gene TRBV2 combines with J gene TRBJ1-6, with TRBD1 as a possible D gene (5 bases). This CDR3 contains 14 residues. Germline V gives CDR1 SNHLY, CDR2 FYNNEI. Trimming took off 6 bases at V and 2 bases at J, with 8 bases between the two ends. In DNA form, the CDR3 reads TGTGCCAGCAGCTTGACAGCCTATAATTCACCCCTCCACTTT. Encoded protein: CASSLTAYNSPLHF.

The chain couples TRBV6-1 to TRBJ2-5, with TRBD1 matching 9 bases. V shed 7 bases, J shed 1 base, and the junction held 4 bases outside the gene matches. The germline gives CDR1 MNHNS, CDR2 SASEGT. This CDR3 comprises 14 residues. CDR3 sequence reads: CASKTGGLQETQYF. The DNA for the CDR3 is TGTGCCAGCAAGACAGGGGGTCTCCAAGAGACCCAGTACTTC.

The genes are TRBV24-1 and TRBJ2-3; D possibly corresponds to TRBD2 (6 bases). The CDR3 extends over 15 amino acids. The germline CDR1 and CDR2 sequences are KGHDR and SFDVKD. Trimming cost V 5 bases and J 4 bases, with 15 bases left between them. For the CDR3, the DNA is TGTGCCACCAGTGGAAACGGGGGAAGAGCAGATACGCAGTATTTT. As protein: CATSGNGGRADTQYF.

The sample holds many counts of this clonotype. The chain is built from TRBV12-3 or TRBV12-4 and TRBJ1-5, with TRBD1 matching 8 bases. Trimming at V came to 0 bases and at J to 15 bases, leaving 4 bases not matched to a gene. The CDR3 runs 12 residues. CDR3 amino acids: CASSLAQGAAHF. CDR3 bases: TGTGCCAGCAGTTTAGCGCAGGGGGCCGCGCATTTT.

The CDR3 sequence is CATSSTTGSGTQYF. CDR3 nucleotide sequence: TGTGCCACCAGCAGCACGACAGGGAGTGGGACCCAGTACTTC. The gene calls are TRBV15 and TRBJ2-5; 7 positions match TRBD1. Germline assignment: CDR1 LNHNV and CDR2 YYDKDF (reference sequence). The CDR3 has 14 amino acids. V trimming: 3 bases; J trimming: 7 bases; junction bases outside the gene matches: 8.

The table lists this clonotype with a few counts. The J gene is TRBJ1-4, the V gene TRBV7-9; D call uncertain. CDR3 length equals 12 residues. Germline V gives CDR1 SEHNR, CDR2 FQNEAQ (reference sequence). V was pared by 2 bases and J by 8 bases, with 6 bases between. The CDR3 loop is CASSLSVEKLFF. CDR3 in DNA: TGTGCCAGCAGCTTATCTGTCGAAAAACTGTTTTTT.

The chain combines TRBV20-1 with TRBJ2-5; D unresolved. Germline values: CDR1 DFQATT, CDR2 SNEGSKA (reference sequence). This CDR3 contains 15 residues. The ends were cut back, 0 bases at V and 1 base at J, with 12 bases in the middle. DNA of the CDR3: TGCAGTGCTAGAGATCCAACTACCTCCCAAGAGACCCAGTACTTC. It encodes CSARDPTTSQETQYF.

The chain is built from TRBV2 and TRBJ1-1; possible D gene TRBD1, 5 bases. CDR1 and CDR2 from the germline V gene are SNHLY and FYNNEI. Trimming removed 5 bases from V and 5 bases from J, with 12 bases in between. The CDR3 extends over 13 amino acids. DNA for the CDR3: TGTGCCAGCAGTCAATCACGGGGGACTGAAGCTTTCTTT. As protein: CASSQSRGTEAFF.

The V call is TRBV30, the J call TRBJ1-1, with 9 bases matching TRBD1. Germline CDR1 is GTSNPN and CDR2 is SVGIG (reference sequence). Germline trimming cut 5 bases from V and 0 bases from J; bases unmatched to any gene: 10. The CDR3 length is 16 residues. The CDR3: CAWARTGGALNTEAFF. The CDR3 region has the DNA TGTGCCTGGGCGAGAACAGGGGGCGCGTTGAACACTGAAGCTTTCTTT.

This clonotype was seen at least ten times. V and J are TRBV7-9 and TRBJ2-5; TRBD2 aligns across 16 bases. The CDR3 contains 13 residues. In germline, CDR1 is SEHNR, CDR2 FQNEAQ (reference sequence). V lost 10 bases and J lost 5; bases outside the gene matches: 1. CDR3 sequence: CATGLAGGETQYF. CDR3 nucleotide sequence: TGTGCCACGGGACTAGCGGGAGGGGAGACCCAGTACTTC.

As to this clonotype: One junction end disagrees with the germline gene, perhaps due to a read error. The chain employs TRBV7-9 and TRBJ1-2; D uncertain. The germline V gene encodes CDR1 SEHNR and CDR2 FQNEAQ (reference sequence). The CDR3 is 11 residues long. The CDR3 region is CASSLDSGYTF. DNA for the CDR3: TGTGCTAGCAGCTTAGATTCGGGCTACACCTTC. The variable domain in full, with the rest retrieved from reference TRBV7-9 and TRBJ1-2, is DTGVSQNPRHKITKRGQNVTFRCDPISEHNRLYWYRQTLGQGPEFLTYFQNEAQLEKSRLLSDRFSAERPKGSFSTLEIQRTEQGDSAMYLCASSLDSGYTFGSGTRLTVV.

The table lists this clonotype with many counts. The CDR3: CASSLRTSGSGGTEAFF. As DNA, the CDR3 is TGCGCCAGCAGCTTGAGGACCTCCGGGAGTGGAGGCACTGAAGCTTTCTTT. The chain links TRBV5-1 to TRBJ1-1; unclear D gene. Looked up from germline, CDR1 is SGHRS and CDR2 is YFSETQ. The CDR3 consists of 17 residues. The V gene lost 1 base and the J gene lost 4 bases, with 20 bases spanning the gap.

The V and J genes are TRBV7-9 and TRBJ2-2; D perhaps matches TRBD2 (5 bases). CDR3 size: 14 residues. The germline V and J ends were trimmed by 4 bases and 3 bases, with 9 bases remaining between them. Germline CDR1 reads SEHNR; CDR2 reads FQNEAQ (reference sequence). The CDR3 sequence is CASSSWTHTGELFF. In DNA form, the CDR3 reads TGTGCCAGCAGCTCCTGGACTCACACCGGGGAGCTGTTTTTT.

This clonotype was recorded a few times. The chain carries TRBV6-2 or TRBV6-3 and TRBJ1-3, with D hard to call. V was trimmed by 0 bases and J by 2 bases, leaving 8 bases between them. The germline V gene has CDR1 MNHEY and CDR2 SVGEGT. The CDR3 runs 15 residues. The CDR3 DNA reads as TGTGCCAGCAGTTACTCGAATGGGCCTGGAAACACCATATATTTT. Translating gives CASSYSNGPGNTIYF.

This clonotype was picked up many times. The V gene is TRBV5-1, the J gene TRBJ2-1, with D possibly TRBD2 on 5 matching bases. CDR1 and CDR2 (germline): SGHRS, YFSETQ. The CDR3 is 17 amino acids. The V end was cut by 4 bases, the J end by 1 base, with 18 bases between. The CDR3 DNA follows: TGCGCCAGCAGCAATTTGACTACCCAAAGATCCTACAATGAGCAGTTCTTC. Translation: CASSNLTTQRSYNEQFF.

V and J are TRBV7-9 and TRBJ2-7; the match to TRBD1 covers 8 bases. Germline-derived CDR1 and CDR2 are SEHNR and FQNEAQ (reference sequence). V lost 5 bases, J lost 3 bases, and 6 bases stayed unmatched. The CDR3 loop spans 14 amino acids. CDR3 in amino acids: CASSPGQDIYEQYF. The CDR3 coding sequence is TGTGCCAGCAGCCCGGGACAGGACATCTACGAGCAGTACTTC.

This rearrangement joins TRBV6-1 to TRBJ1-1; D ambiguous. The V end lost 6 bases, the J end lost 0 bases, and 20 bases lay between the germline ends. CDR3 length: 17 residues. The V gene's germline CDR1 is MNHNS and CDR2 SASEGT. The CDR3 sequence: CASRRELTENLNTEAFF. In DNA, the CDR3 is TGTGCCAGCAGGAGAGAACTGACGGAAAATTTGAACACTGAAGCTTTCTTT.

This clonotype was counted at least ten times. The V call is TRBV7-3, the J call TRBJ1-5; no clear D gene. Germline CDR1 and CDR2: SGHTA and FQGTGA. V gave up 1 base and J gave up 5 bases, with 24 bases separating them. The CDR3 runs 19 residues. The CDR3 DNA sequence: TGTGCCAGCAGCTTAATAGGCCCCAACATCGCGTCCGTCTATCAGCCCCAGCATTTT. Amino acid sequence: CASSLIGPNIASVYQPQHF. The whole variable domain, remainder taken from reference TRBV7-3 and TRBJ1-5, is GAGVSQTPSNKVTEKGKYVELRCDPISGHTALYWYRQSLGQGPEFLIYFQGTGAADDSGLPNDRFFAVRPEGSVSTLKIQRTERGDSAVYLCASSLIGPNIASVYQPQHFGDGTRLSIL.